Below are 4 T cell receptor beta chains sequenced from a single sample in a study of cytomegalovirus exposure and HLA in healthy donors. Vbeta (60) and Jbeta (13) primers were used in the PCR. Some clones are missing from TCRdb's copy, which holds only in-frame ones; the method was immunoSEQ multiplex PCR. This sample has some 150,000 clones, with approximately 80% found just once. Sequenced input: PBMCs. Every receptor here comes from a woman between 50 and 59 years old in good health and CMV-seropositive.

The V gene is TRBV5-1, the J gene TRBJ1-6; tentative D call: TRBD1 (5 bases). This CDR3 spans 16 amino acids. The germline V and J ends were trimmed by 0 bases and 7 bases, with 14 bases remaining between them. Looked up from germline, CDR1 is SGHRS and CDR2 is YFSETQ. CDR3 nucleotides: TGCGCCAGCAGCTTGGCCCCGGACATAAGGAATTCACCCCTCCACTTT. Its protein product is CASSLAPDIRNSPLHF.

The chain links TRBV9 to TRBJ2-3; 7 nucleotides agree with TRBD1. The V segment lost 4 bases and the J segment 10 bases; nucleotides outside the gene matches: 6. This CDR3 contains 12 residues. CDR1 SGDLS and CDR2 YYNGEE come from the germline V gene. The DNA for the CDR3 is TGTGCCAGCAGCACAGGGGAACATGCGCAGTATTTT. It encodes CASSTGEHAQYF.

As to this clone: Other DNA sequences in this sample translate to the same CDR3. The rearrangement uses TRBV7-9 and TRBJ1-5; weak D call: TRBD1 (5 bases). Per germline, CDR1 SEHNR and CDR2 FQNEAQ (reference sequence). With 5 bases removed from V and 6 bases from J, the gap between germline ends came to 14 bases. CDR3 length equals 14 residues. In DNA, the CDR3 is TGTGCCAGCAGCCTGGGGCAGGAAGGTCAGCCCCAGCATTTT. This gives the protein CASSLGQEGQPQHF.

The genes are TRBV19 and TRBJ2-3, with 9 bases matching TRBD1. The J segment lost 5 bases and the V segment lost 7 bases, leaving 7 bases of the junction unmatched. Per the germline V gene, CDR1 is LNHDA and CDR2 is SQIVND (reference sequence). The CDR3 is 14 residues long. CDR3 nucleotide sequence: TGTGCCAGTACCTCGACAGGGGGGGGAGATACGCAGTATTTT. Its protein is CASTSTGGGDTQYF.